This T cell receptor beta chain was captured in a study of blood T cells in healthy people across ages. Study observations and caveats: Estimates of total diversity, which came from one million sequenced T cells, were considered to be underestimates. Lack of knowledge of donor CMV status possibly confounded expanded clonotype changes.

Through a sample-barcoded 5' primer and a J-beta primer mix, a second PCR was run for 7 to 11 cycles. TCRdb reprocessed the 5' RACE reads with MiXCR, giving one entry per CDR3 protein. The sample has around 1,800,000 distinct CDR3 sequences; roughly two fifths are singletons. Remarks on this clonotype: As yet, its antigen is unknown.

This sequence was found in a human donor in good health. The sequencing input was blood.

The CDR3 loop reads CASSPQGPRKKDEKLFF. CDR3 bases: TGTGCCAGCAGCCCACAGGGGCCAAGGAAGAAAGATGAAAAACTGTTTTTT. V is TRBV14 and J is TRBJ1-4; 7 bases are a match to TRBD1. The J segment lost 6 bases and the V segment lost 4 bases, leaving 14 bases of the junction unmatched. This CDR3 is built from 17 residues. The germline CDR1 and CDR2 sequences are SGHDN and FVKESK.